This T cell receptor beta chain was sequenced in a study of cytomegalovirus exposure and HLA in healthy donors. Whole-study findings and limits: In a later analysis, TCR beta V- and J-gene trimming was associated with a missense DCLRE1C variant. Later analysis showed TCR association rates varying by HLA locus, highest for DRB1 and lowest for HLA-C. It was reported that the classifier diagnosed cytomegalovirus status with high specificity and sensitivity in both the original and validation cohorts.

The germline V gene has CDR1 SGHTS and CDR2 YDEGEE. The CDR3 runs 17 residues. With V trimmed by 4 bases and J by 1 base, 9 bases remained unmatched. Comment on this clone: Its antigen remains unidentified.

60 Vbeta and 13 Jbeta primers were used in PCR. Sequencing was performed with immunoSEQ multiplex PCR; in TCRdb, only in-frame clones are kept and a portion is missing. The sample has about 170,000 clones, around three quarters seen once; the top ten hold about 2.2%. Likely unrecorded immune exposures existed in these nominally healthy donors. The TCR sequence derives from a woman aged 45-65 years in good health and CMV-seronegative. The V gene is TRBV5-8, the J gene TRBJ2-3, with 10 bases identical to TRBD1. Sequenced input: PBMCs. The CDR3 coding sequence is TGTGCCAGCAGCCCGGGACAGGGGAGTTTGCGCACAGATACGCAGTATTTT. Translating it yields CASSPGQGSLRTDTQYF.